One T cell receptor (beta chain) is described in this entry. These data are taken from a study of blood T cell repertoires in COVID-19. The overall study: The samples span acute and convalescent COVID-19 from the United States, Italy and Spain.

Which cohort a participant joined came from the clinical history participants gave. Among Cohort 3 donors, those recovered had two negative PCRs, clearance, or symptom resolution. In the study's own analysis: Cell counts per sample came from amplifying reference gene primers. Profiling relied on immunoSEQ multiplex PCR, and the TCRdb table lists in-frame clones only, not all of them. The DNA was the basis for D and trimming; V, J and clone size are from that table. The data contain around 390,000 clones, approximately 87% of them seen just once; the ten biggest clones take up about 9.4%. This CDR3 has 11 amino acids. The V and J ends lost 4 bases and 6 bases respectively, with 9 bases between them. Germline lookup yields CDR1 DFQATT and CDR2 SNEGSKA (reference sequence).

This TCR was recovered from a woman between 50 and 59 years old who had recovered from COVID-19. The sample was PBMCs or T cells enriched from blood (not recorded which). The chain uses TRBV20-1 and TRBJ1-2, with TRBD1 as a possible D gene (5 bases). In nucleotides, the CDR3 is TGCAGTGCTACCGTGGGGCATGGCTACACCTTC. This sequence encodes CSATVGHGYTF.